This TCR beta chain came from a study of T cells after yellow fever vaccination. About the research overall: Each low-cell-number fraction was prepared by means of SMART-Seq v4 Ultra Low Input.

The CDR3 runs 13 residues. The V and J ends lost 1 base and 3 bases respectively, with 4 bases between them. Germline V lookup: CDR1 SEHNR, CDR2 FQNEAQ (reference sequence). The 5'RACE template-switching step produced TCR cDNA and added a universal primer site and UMIs. TCRdb redid the calling of the 5' RACE reads with MiXCR, one entry per CDR3 protein. Found here are 300,000 to 350,000 distinct CDR3 sequences, over 3.5% of them singletons; the top ten hold just under 20%. The sample holds many counts of this clonotype. Sample: PBMCs, taken 15 days after the yellow fever booster vaccination. This sequence originates from a young man who received the YFV17D yellow fever vaccine. The chain uses TRBV7-9 and TRBJ2-1; D ambiguous. Written as DNA, the CDR3 is TGTGCCAGCAGCTTAGAGAACTACAATGAGCAGTTCTTC. This encodes CASSLENYNEQFF.